Below are 3 T cell receptor beta chains sequenced from a single sample in a study of blood T cell repertoires in COVID-19. Here immunoSEQ multiplex PCR was the method, and the copy in TCRdb shows in-frame clones only, minus some. The sample contains around 230,000 clones, 88% of which appear only once. Sequencing was done on a sample of PBMCs or T cells enriched from blood (not recorded which). The source of these receptors is a woman in her thirties who had recovered from COVID-19.

This chain connects TRBV4-2 to TRBJ1-1; D is perhaps TRBD1 (5 bases). V dropped 4 bases and J dropped 1 base, with 10 bases sitting between them. CDR1 is LGHNA and CDR2 is YNFKEQ in the germline V gene. The CDR3 runs 14 residues. The CDR3 coding sequence is TGTGCCAGCAGCCTTGGAGGGGCGAACACTGAAGCTTTCTTT. Protein: CASSLGGANTEAFF.

The CDR3 DNA reads as TGTGCCAGCTCGACAGGGCCGTACACGTTACAGCCCCAGCATTTT. As protein: CASSTGPYTLQPQHF. This sequence joins TRBV6-5 and TRBJ1-5; 7 bases match TRBD1. Trimming cost V 8 bases and J 7 bases; bases outside gene matches: 14. Germline V gene lookup returns CDR1 MNHEY and CDR2 SVGAGI. This CDR3 spans 15 amino acids.

The chain combines TRBV6-6 with TRBJ1-1; D is undetermined. This CDR3 has 14 amino acids. Germline loops: CDR1 MNHNY, CDR2 SVGAGI (reference sequence). V dropped 2 bases and J dropped 4 bases, with 11 bases sitting between them. The CDR3 is CASSYGDRGTEAFF. DNA for the CDR3: TGTGCCAGCAGTTACGGTGACCGGGGCACTGAAGCTTTCTTT.